This T cell receptor (beta chain) appears in the sequencing data of a study of shared clonotypes between healthy human individuals. The CDR3 is 14 amino acids. Trimming removed 0 bases at V and 3 bases at J, with 7 bases between. Germline assignment: CDR1 SGHRS and CDR2 YFSETQ. The healthy adult donors were HIV-negative and reported no recent acute infections or vaccinations. Libraries were prepared by immunoSEQ multiplex PCR; TCRdb keeps only in-frame clonotypes and omits some of them. In the table there are some 680,000 clones, 73% of which are singletons. The sequence was obtained from a woman in her 30s in good health. The chain has TRBV5-1 and TRBJ2-1; D unresolved. The specimen sequenced was memory CD4+ T cells sorted from blood. The subset denotes: CD45RA-negative fraction. The CDR3: CASSLVGNYNEQFF. The CDR3 DNA is TGCGCCAGCAGCTTGGTAGGGAACTACAATGAGCAGTTCTTC.